The 21 T cell receptor beta chains given below trace back to one sample, sequenced in a study of blood T cell repertoires in COVID-19. Data came from immunoSEQ multiplex PCR; TCRdb stores just in-frame clones and leaves some out. The table records tens of thousands of clones, roughly 79% of them present only once. Sequences were obtained from peripheral blood. The receptors originated from an elderly man with COVID-19, enrolled during active disease.

The rearrangement uses TRBV5-1 and TRBJ1-1, with a possible D match to TRBD1 (6 bases). The V end was cut by 2 bases, the J end by 1 base, with 9 bases between. Germline V gene sequence: CDR1 SGHRS, CDR2 YFSETQ. This CDR3 is 14 amino acids long. The CDR3 nucleotides are TGCGCCAGCAGCTTCGGACAGAGGAACACTGAAGCTTTCTTT. Translated: CASSFGQRNTEAFF. The whole variable domain, filled in from reference TRBV5-1 and TRBJ1-1, reads KAGVTQTPRYLIKTRGQQVTLSCSPISGHRSVSWYQQTPGQGLQFLFEYFSETQRNKGNFPGRFSGRQFSNSRSEMNVSTLELGDSALYLCASSFGQRNTEAFFGQGTRLTVV.

The chain is built from TRBV10-1 and TRBJ2-1; possible D gene TRBD2, 6 bases. Germline CDR1 is WNHNN and CDR2 is SYGVQD (reference sequence). The CDR3 length is 14 residues. Trimming stripped 6 bases from V and 5 bases from J, with 14 bases between. This CDR3 is CASSEVAEDNEQFF. CDR3 sequence (DNA): TGCGCCAGCAGCGAAGTAGCGGAAGACAATGAGCAGTTCTTC.

This chain links TRBV28 with TRBJ1-2, with a tentative D call TRBD1 (5 bases). The germline V gene encodes CDR1 MDHEN and CDR2 SYDVKM. V was trimmed by 2 bases and J by 5 bases, leaving 9 bases between them. This CDR3 is built from 13 residues. CDR3 coding DNA: TGTGCCAGCAGTTTACAGGGTTTTTATGGCTACACCTTC. Translated: CASSLQGFYGYTF.

The rearrangement uses TRBV29-1 and TRBJ1-2; unclear D gene. This CDR3 comprises 14 residues. In germline, CDR1 is SQVTM, CDR2 ANQGSEA. Trimming pared 4 bases from V and 2 bases from J, leaving 14 bases between. CDR3 loop: CSVGGPLMNYGYTF. CDR3 DNA sequence: TGCAGCGTTGGAGGCCCGCTTATGAACTATGGCTACACCTTC.

The chain has TRBV14 and TRBJ1-2; 9 nucleotides agree with TRBD1. The germline V gene has CDR1 SGHDN and CDR2 FVKESK. The CDR3 loop spans 15 amino acids. Germline trimming cut 1 base from V and 14 bases from J; bases unmatched to any gene: 14. CDR3 sequence (DNA): TGTGCCAGCAGCCAAGCTTTACCCCCGGGACAGGGCCTAACCTTC. It codes for CASSQALPPGQGLTF.

This chain links TRBV28 with TRBJ2-7, with D tentatively TRBD2 (6 bases). This CDR3 spans 14 amino acids. The germline CDR1 and CDR2 sequences are MDHEN and SYDVKM. V was clipped by 2 bases and J by 2 bases, with 10 bases between them. This CDR3 reads CASSLGGLPYEQYF. The CDR3 DNA is TGTGCCAGCAGTTTAGGGGGACTCCCCTACGAGCAGTACTTC.

This clone was seen at least ten times. The J gene is TRBJ2-1, the V gene TRBV7-2, with D tentatively TRBD2 (5 bases). The V gene's germline CDR1 is SGHTA and CDR2 FQGNSA. This CDR3 comprises 14 residues. The germline V and J ends were trimmed by 6 bases and 8 bases, with 17 bases remaining between them. Here the CDR3 reads CASSPASGVHEQFF. The CDR3 bases are TGTGCCAGCAGTCCCGCGAGCGGCGTTCATGAGCAGTTCTTC.

The count of this clone is one. V gene TRBV29-1 combines with J gene TRBJ1-4; the match to TRBD1 covers 7 bases. Germline V CDR1 and CDR2: SQVTM, ANQGSEA. Germline trimming cut 2 bases from V and 2 bases from J; bases unmatched to any gene: 14. This CDR3 spans 18 amino acids. CDR3 sequence: CSVELTTGPESTNEKLFF. CDR3 nucleotide sequence: TGCAGCGTTGAACTCACGACAGGGCCGGAGAGCACTAATGAAAAACTGTTTTTT.

The gene calls are TRBV5-4 and TRBJ2-2; 14 bases line up with TRBD2. The V gene's germline CDR1 is SGHNT and CDR2 YYREEE (reference sequence). The CDR3 is 18 residues long. J was trimmed by 4 bases and V by 4 bases; bases with no gene match: 9. The CDR3 bases are TGTGCCAGCAGCCCAGGGACTAGCGGGAGCTTGGGCACCGGGGAGCTGTTTTTT. This gives the protein CASSPGTSGSLGTGELFF.

This chain joins TRBV15 and TRBJ1-6, with 8 bases matching TRBD1. Germline assignment: CDR1 LNHNV and CDR2 YYDKDF (reference sequence). The CDR3 runs to 14 residues. The trim removed 3 bases at V and 7 bases at J, leaving 2 bases unmatched. For the CDR3, the DNA is TGTGCCACCAGCAGTGGACAGGGAAATTCACCCCTCCACTTT. This gives the protein CATSSGQGNSPLHF.

The genes are TRBV18 and TRBJ1-1; tentatively, D is TRBD1 (6 bases). Trimming shortened V by 6 bases and J by 4 bases, and 12 bases separated the two germline ends. The CDR3 loop spans 13 amino acids. Germline-derived CDR1 and CDR2 are KGHSH and LQKENI. The CDR3 coding sequence is TGTGCCAGCTCCCCAACAGGGAGCACTGAAGCTTTCTTT. It encodes CASSPTGSTEAFF.

The rearrangement uses TRBV6-5 and TRBJ1-1; D may be TRBD1 (6 bases). This CDR3 is 16 amino acids long. V was clipped by 0 bases and J by 8 bases, with 19 bases between them. From germline, CDR1 is MNHEY and CDR2 SVGAGI. CDR3 sequence (DNA): TGTGCCAGCAGTTACTCGGGATTTCTTCGGGACAAAGAAGCTTTCTTT. This translates into CASSYSGFLRDKEAFF.

This clone has only one observation. This chain joins TRBV11-2 and TRBJ2-2, with D possibly being TRBD1 (6 bases). Between the trimmed V and J ends, which lost 7 bases and 7 bases, there was a span of 19 bases. The germline CDR1 and CDR2 sequences are SGHAT and FQNNGV. CDR3 size: 15 residues. The CDR3 loop reads CASTPLGARDGELFF. CDR3 nucleotide sequence: TGTGCCAGCACCCCTTTGGGGGCCCGAGACGGGGAGCTGTTTTTT.

The chain employs TRBV4-3 and TRBJ2-7, with TRBD1 as a possible D gene (5 bases). The V end was cut by 0 bases, the J end by 3 bases, with 15 bases between. This CDR3 comprises 16 residues. Looked up from germline, CDR1 is LGHNA and CDR2 is YSLEER. The CDR3 reads CASSQDFNQGHYEQYF. DNA for the CDR3: TGCGCCAGCAGCCAAGATTTTAATCAGGGTCACTACGAGCAGTACTTC.

The chain links TRBV6-5 to TRBJ2-3; possible D gene TRBD2, 5 bases. Germline V gene data show CDR1 as MNHEY and CDR2 as SVGAGI. Between the trimmed V and J ends, which lost 2 bases and 1 base, there was a span of 7 bases. The CDR3 spans 14 residues. In DNA, the CDR3 is TGTGCCAGCAGTTACCGGCGGGGCACAGATACGCAGTATTTT. Protein product: CASSYRRGTDTQYF.

V usage is TRBV19 and J usage is TRBJ2-5; 13 positions match TRBD2. The CDR3 sequence is 17 residues long. CDR1 and CDR2 from the germline V gene are LNHDA and SQIVND (reference sequence). V lost 1 base and J lost 4; bases outside the gene matches: 6. The CDR3 sequence is CASSIAGLAGLGETQYF. For the CDR3, the DNA is TGTGCCAGTAGTATAGCGGGACTAGCGGGATTAGGAGAGACCCAGTACTTC.

V and J are TRBV25-1 and TRBJ2-7; 9 bases align to TRBD1. Germline V gene lookup returns CDR1 MGHDK and CDR2 SYGVNS. V shed 4 bases and J 4 bases; nucleotides not matched to a gene: 8. This CDR3 has 15 amino acids. The CDR3 sequence: CASSATGGGYYEQYF. CDR3 nucleotide sequence: TGTGCCAGCAGTGCAACAGGGGGCGGATATTACGAGCAGTACTTC.

The chain joins TRBV6-2 or TRBV6-3 to TRBJ2-1; D might be TRBD2 (5 bases). The CDR3 length is 14 residues. Trimming took 2 bases from V and 5 from J, leaving 10 bases between them. The V gene's germline CDR1 is MNHEY and CDR2 SVGEGT. The CDR3 sequence is CASSYPGTNNEQFF. The CDR3 DNA reads TGTGCCAGCAGTTACCCGGGAACCAACAATGAGCAGTTCTTC.

V and J are TRBV7-2 and TRBJ2-1, with 9 bases that match TRBD2. Germline CDR1 reads SGHTA; CDR2 reads FQGNSA. V shed 3 bases and J 7 bases; nucleotides not matched to a gene: 13. This CDR3 comprises 17 residues. CDR3 protein: CASSFSGLASSTNEQFF. In DNA form, the CDR3 reads TGTGCCAGCAGCTTTTCAGGACTAGCGAGTAGTACGAATGAGCAGTTCTTC.

The chain joins TRBV7-8 to TRBJ2-3; D perhaps matches TRBD2 (6 bases). Trimming removed 5 bases from V and 3 bases from J, with 12 bases in between. The length of the CDR3 is 14 residues. Germline CDR1 SGHVS, CDR2 FQNEAQ. The CDR3 DNA sequence: TGTGCCAGCAGCGAGGGGACTTATACAGATACGCAGTATTTT. Translating it yields CASSEGTYTDTQYF.

The rearrangement joins TRBV9 to TRBJ2-1; D remains unclear. CDR1 and CDR2 from the germline V gene are SGDLS and YYNGEE. The V end was cut by 0 bases, the J end by 0 bases, with 7 bases between. This CDR3 is 15 amino acids long. DNA of the CDR3: TGTGCCAGCAGCGTAGATCGCAGCTCCTACAATGAGCAGTTCTTC. Its protein is CASSVDRSSYNEQFF.